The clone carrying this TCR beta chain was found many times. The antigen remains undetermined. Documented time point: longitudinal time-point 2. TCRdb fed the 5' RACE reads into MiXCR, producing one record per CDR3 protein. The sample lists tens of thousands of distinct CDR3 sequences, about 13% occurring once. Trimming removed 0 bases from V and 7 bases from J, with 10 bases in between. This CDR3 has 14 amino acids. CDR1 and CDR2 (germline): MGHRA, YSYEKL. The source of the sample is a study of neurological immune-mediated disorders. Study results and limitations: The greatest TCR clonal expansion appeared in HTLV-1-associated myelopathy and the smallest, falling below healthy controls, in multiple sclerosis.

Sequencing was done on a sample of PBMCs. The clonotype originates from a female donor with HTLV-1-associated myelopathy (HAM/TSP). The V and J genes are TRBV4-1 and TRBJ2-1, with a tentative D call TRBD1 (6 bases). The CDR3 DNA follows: TGCGCCAGCAGCCAAGATGGCAGGGGTAATGAGCAGTTCTTC. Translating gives CASSQDGRGNEQFF.